This T cell receptor beta chain was identified during a study of cytomegalovirus exposure and HLA in healthy donors (dated by TCRdb to 2016 to 2017). General notes on the study: In an earlier analysis of 550 to 750 of the donors, about 270 Gb of sequence data and just under 120 million unique TCR beta sequences from about 179 million T cells were reported. A later genetic analysis took genome-wide SNP genotypes for 398 of the 666 donors and used that subset as a discovery cohort. Besides the first cohort of roughly 640 subjects, a separate validation cohort made up of 120 different subjects was used. A later analysis re-analyzed previously published TCR beta repertoires from 550 to 700 donors and added high-resolution HLA genotyping to study TCR occurrence patterns. Donor age, sex, ethnicity and CMV serostatus were compiled alongside the repertoire data. All discovery cohort repertoires had been generated on a single sequencing platform. Of the roughly 400 genotyped donors, approximately 81% were placed in the genetic ancestry cluster associated with self-reported Caucasian donors. High-throughput TCR immunosequencing, statistical association of individual TCRs with disease status, and machine learning were combined to predict cytomegalovirus infection status. The study used immunosequencing to profile the T cell repertoires of several hundred subjects and linked those repertoires to cytomegalovirus serostatus. Around 320 gigabases of sequencing data and roughly 90 million unique TCR sequences were included in an early release covering roughly 600 HLA-typed donors. Both class I and class II loci were covered by HLA typing, at four-digit resolution. The number of donors typed differed by locus, with 629-630 for A, B, C, DRB1 and DQB1, around 520 for DQA1, over 600 for DPA1, and some 440 for DPB1. Across some 400 genotyped donors of the cohort, an average of approximately 240,000 unique TCR beta nucleotide sequences per donor were sequenced, and 15% to 20% of those sequences were non-productive. Because of strong linkage in the cohort, a few DR-DQ haplotypes were treated as single units for association and clustering. The study aimed to test whether signatures of past pathogen exposure could be identified by cataloging public T cell receptors. The later analysis used no new phenotypic data to find candidate immune exposures, relying instead on TCR beta sequences and their occurrence across donors. An earlier analysis of several hundred of the donors used high-throughput TCR beta sequencing to judge whether each TCR beta V gene segment behaved as functional or pseudogenic. The research as a whole found: Cytomegalovirus status was reported to be diagnosed by the classifier with high specificity and sensitivity in both the original and validation cohorts. The sequencing pipeline was judged likely to have produced a cluster of highly shared sequence variants as a technical artifact. A later analysis found that most CMV-associated TCR beta chains appeared HLA-restricted, with HLA associations seemingly driven largely by CMV exposure. Broadly in line with IMGT annotations, most TCR beta V segments showed up in productive rearrangements about 87% or about 30% of the time in an earlier analysis of around 600 of the donors. According to a later analysis, parvovirus B19, influenza, CMV and Epstein-Barr virus appeared linked to several top co-occurrence clusters. The study gave a list of about 170 TCR beta chains associated with cytomegalovirus. In a later genetic analysis, a missense DCLRE1C variant was associated with V-gene and J-gene trimming of TCR beta chains, and the association was replicated in an independent cohort. A later analysis found that HLA-associated TCR beta chains were more clonally expanded and had lower generation probabilities than equally common non-associated chains. A later analysis found that TCR association rates varied across HLA loci, with DRB1 alleles showing the most associated TCRs and HLA-C alleles the fewest. Specific HLA alleles were associated with 15,000 to 20,000 TCR beta sequences at a false discovery rate of 0.05 in a later analysis. This cohort had only TCR beta chains sequenced, and the lack of alpha or paired-chain data limited which features could be detected. In vitro tests confirmed that a few of the cytomegalovirus-associated TCR beta chains recognize cytomegalovirus antigens. Most TCR sequences were seen in very few donors, while some public TCRs were found in many individuals. The 87-base-pair reads could not distinguish some IMGT-functional V segments, including TRBV6-2 and TRBV6-3, so those segments were excluded. Linkage disequilibrium might explain the correlated functional status among segregating V segments, but an unknown experimental factor could not be ruled out. CMV serostatus was the only immune exposure information available for the cohort. According to the authors, the approach could potentially be generalized to other disease states and immunological phenotypes. In a later genetic analysis, fewer N-insertions in productive TCRs were reported among donors in an Asian-associated ancestry cluster than the approximately 710-donor mean. Presence/absence analyses assumed roughly uniform sequencing depth across donors, an assumption that may not hold. A further reported finding was that TCR beta sequences accurately predicted the HLA-A and HLA-B alleles for most subjects in the first cohort. Strong co-occurrence of HLA alleles, especially DR and DQ, made assigning TCR associations to individual alleles difficult. The earlier analysis of 450 to 700 of the donors excluded some 16 rarely observed V segments, including chromosome 9 orphons, because counts were too low. Because some donors lacked HLA typing at each locus, the association tests relied only on the typed subset.

The library was made by the immunoSEQ multiplex PCR assay. For the multiplex PCR, a mixture combining 60 forward primers for TCR Vbeta segments and 13 reverse primers for TCR Jbeta segments was used. The CDR3 region of rearranged TCR beta genes was amplified from genomic DNA with a multiplex PCR assay. The Illumina HiSeq System was used to sequence the amplified TCR beta libraries as 87-base-pair reads. In the original analysis: A later analysis counted approximately 84 million unique TCR beta chains across the 500 to 850 repertoires, and some 11 million of these chains were shared by at least two donors. A nearest-neighbor algorithm error-corrected the raw reads and collapsed the reads into unique sequences, merging closely related sequences to remove PCR and sequencing errors. V, D and J gene segments were assigned by aligning CDR3 sequences to IMGT reference sequences. For a sequence to be retained, a match of at least six nucleotides was required to both a V gene segment and a J gene segment. Rearrangements were classified as productive when the CDR3 lacked stop codons and remained in frame with V and J, and all other rearrangements were classified as non-productive. CDR3 was defined according to IMGT convention as the region running from the second conserved V-encoded cysteine to the conserved J-encoded phenylalanine. The earlier analysis of about 590 of the donors excluded sequences that lacked an unambiguous match to a single V gene segment. In an earlier analysis of 587 of the donors, a V segment was called functional when productive rearrangements were above 56.7%, and segregating when the standard deviation between donors exceeded 5%. A statistical classification framework was built to diagnose cytomegalovirus status from the catalog of TCR beta chain sequences. In a later analysis, V and J genes were assigned by comparing TCR nucleotide sequences against IMGT/GENE-DB human TR gene sequences. Using the TCRdist pipeline, a later analysis assigned CDR3 sequences along with most-parsimonious VDJ recombination scenarios. In a later analysis, each TCR beta chain was defined by its CDR3 amino acid sequence together with its V-gene family, and reads without a unique V-gene family were excluded. In a later analysis, several hundred highly shared, low-generation-probability nucleotide sequences were removed to address suspected cross-contamination and a sequencing artifact. In a later analysis, a clonal expansion index was calculated for each public chain from normalized within-repertoire ranks of inferred template counts. In a later analysis, generation probabilities were computed using a VDJ recombination model fitted to out-of-frame rearrangements, and the results were checked against IGoR. Hypergeometric tests were used in a later analysis to score TCR-TCR, TCR-HLA and TCR-CMV co-occurrence, with a repertoire-size bias correction applied to the TCR pairs. In a later analysis, false discovery rates were estimated by permuting HLA or CMV assignments 20 times. In a later analysis, co-occurring TCRs were grouped using DBSCAN, with TCRdist sequence similarity added in when clustering inside HLA-allele-positive subsets. Co-occurrence clustering excluded repertoires with fewer than 30,000 or more than 120,000 public chains, plus five with anomalous nucleotide sharing. The table was pulled from immuneACCESS by TCRdb, which kept in-frame rearrangements only. Such tables lose some clones; where checked, under half of the loss comes from unresolved V genes, and the rest has no known cause. V and J calls and clone size are given by that table; D and trimming were obtained from the DNA. The data table for this sample lists under 60,000 clones. The ten largest clones represent roughly an eighth of the sample.

Comment on this clone: The target of this receptor is not known.

The germline V gene encodes CDR1 SGHTS and CDR2 YDEGEE. Trimming removed 2 bases from V and 3 bases from J, leaving 9 bases between the germline ends. Spanning cysteine to phenylalanine, the CDR3 consists of 13 amino acids. Of all the DNA, just the CDR3 is kept, 39 bases in frame from base 1. The cohort comprised 710 or so healthy bone marrow donors. All cohort members were sampled while nominally healthy, although unrecorded immune exposures were likely present. The donor tested CMV seropositive, placing the donor among the 289 seropositive members of the cohort. Every donor gave a peripheral blood sample, and the peripheral blood mononuclear cells from that sample were used for TCR beta sequencing. Genomic DNA extraction from the blood cell samples was performed with the Qiagen DNeasy Blood Extraction Kit.

Sequenced material: PBMCs. The chain employs TRBV5-8 and TRBJ2-7; confidence is insufficient to name the D gene. This receptor was obtained from a woman aged 30 to 39 in good health and CMV-seropositive. The sequenced DNA is TGTGCCAGCAGCTTAGGCAGGCACTACGAGCAGTACTTC. This is translated as CASSLGRHYEQYF.